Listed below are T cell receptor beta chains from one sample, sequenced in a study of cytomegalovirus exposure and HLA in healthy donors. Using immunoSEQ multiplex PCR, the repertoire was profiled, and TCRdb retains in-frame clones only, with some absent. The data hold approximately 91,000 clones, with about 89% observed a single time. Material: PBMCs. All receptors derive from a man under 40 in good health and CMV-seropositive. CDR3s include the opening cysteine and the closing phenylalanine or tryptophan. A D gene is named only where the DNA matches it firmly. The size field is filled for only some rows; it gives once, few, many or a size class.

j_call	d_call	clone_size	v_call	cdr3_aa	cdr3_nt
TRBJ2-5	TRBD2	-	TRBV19	CASSILAASGQETQYF	TGTGCCAGTAGTATTCTAGCGGCGTCCGGTCAAGAGACCCAGTACTTC
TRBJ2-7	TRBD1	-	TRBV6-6	CASRGDREGEQYF	TGTGCCAGCAGGGGGGACAGGGAGGGCGAGCAGTACTTC
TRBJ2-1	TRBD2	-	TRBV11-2	CASRPTSGWSNEQFF	TGTGCCAGCAGGCCAACTAGCGGGTGGTCTAATGAGCAGTTCTTC
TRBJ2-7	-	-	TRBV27	CASSSYRASYEQYF	TGTGCCAGCAGTTCGTACAGGGCTTCCTACGAGCAGTACTTC
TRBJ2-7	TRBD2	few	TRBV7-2	CASSLVPSGTYEQYF	TGTGCCAGCAGCTTAGTACCTAGCGGGACATACGAGCAGTACTTC
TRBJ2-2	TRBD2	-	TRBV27	CASSLSIGTSGMMNTGELFF	TGTGCCAGCAGTTTATCGATAGGGACTAGCGGGATGATGAACACCGGGGAGCTGTTTTTT
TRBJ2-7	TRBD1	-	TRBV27	CASSSTGAQYEQYF	TGTGCCAGCAGCTCCACAGGGGCCCAGTACGAGCAGTACTTC
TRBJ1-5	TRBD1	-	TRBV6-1	CAGSRTGHNQPQHF	TGTGCCGGATCACGGACAGGGCACAATCAGCCCCAGCATTTT
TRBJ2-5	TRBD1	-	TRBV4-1	CASSPRQGETQYF	TGCGCCAGCAGCCCCAGACAGGGTGAGACCCAGTACTTC
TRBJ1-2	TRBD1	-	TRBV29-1	CSVEVGTGAGYTF	TGCAGCGTTGAGGTGGGGACAGGGGCTGGCTACACCTTC
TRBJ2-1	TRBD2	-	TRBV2	CASRGLAGGPEFF	TGTGCCAGCAGAGGACTAGCGGGAGGGCCCGAGTTCTTC
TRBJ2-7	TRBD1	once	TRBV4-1	CASSQDQQGNRYEQYF	TGCGCCAGCAGCCAAGACCAACAGGGGAATCGCTACGAGCAGTACTTC
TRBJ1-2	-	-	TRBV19	CASSTPSEDIAYGYTF	TGTGCCAGTAGTACGCCCTCAGAGGACATTGCTTATGGCTACACCTTC